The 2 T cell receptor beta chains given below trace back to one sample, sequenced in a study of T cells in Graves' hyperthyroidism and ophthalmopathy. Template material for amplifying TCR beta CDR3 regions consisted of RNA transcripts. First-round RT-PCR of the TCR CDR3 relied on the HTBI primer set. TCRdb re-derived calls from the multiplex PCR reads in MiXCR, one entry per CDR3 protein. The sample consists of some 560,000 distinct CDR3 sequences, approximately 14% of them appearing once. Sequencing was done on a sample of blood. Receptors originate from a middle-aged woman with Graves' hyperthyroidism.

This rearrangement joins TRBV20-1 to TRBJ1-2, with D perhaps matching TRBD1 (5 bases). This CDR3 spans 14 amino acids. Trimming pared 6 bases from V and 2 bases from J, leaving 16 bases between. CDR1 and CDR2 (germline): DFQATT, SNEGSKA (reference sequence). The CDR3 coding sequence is TGCAGTGCGCCGACAGCACTGTACAACTATGGCTACACCTTC. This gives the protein CSAPTALYNYGYTF.

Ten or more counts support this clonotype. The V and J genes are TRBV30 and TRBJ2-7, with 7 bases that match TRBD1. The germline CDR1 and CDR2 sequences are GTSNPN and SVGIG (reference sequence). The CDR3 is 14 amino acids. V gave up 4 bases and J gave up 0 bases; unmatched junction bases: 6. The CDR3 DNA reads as TGTGCCTGGACCACGGGACAGAGCTCCTACGAGCAGTACTTC. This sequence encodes CAWTTGQSSYEQYF.